Below are 15 T cell receptor beta chains sequenced from a single sample in a study of blood T cells in healthy people across ages. Combining a sample-barcoded 5' primer with a J-beta primer mix, a second PCR ran for roughly 7 to 12 cycles. Each CDR3 protein gets one entry after TCRdb re-called the 5' RACE reads with MiXCR. This table has some 1.5 million distinct CDR3 sequences, 28% appearing once. The sample comprised blood. These receptors were taken from a woman aged 25 to 39 in good health.

Many counts were recorded for this clonotype. The J gene is TRBJ2-7, the V gene TRBV28, with a tentative D call TRBD1 (6 bases). The V and J ends lost 6 bases and 2 bases respectively, with 20 bases between them. The CDR3 length is 16 residues. Per the germline V gene, CDR1 is MDHEN and CDR2 is SYDVKM. The CDR3 reads CASSPVGGSKPYEQYF. CDR3 nucleotide sequence: TGTGCCAGCAGCCCCGTAGGGGGTTCTAAACCCTACGAGCAGTACTTC.

A few counts support this clonotype. V usage is TRBV5-1 and J usage is TRBJ1-2, with 10 bases lining up with TRBD1. CDR1 is SGHRS and CDR2 is YFSETQ in the germline V gene. CDR3 length equals 17 residues. Losses at the gene ends were 4 bases for V and 0 bases for J; bases not matched to a gene: 9. The CDR3 loop is CASSTGQGTVANYGYTF. Here the CDR3 DNA reads TGCGCCAGCAGCACGGGACAGGGGACTGTAGCTAACTATGGCTACACCTTC. Combining the CDR3 with reference TRBV5-1 and TRBJ1-2 gives the whole variable domain KAGVTQTPRYLIKTRGQQVTLSCSPISGHRSVSWYQQTPGQGLQFLFEYFSETQRNKGNFPGRFSGRQFSNSRSEMNVSTLELGDSALYLCASSTGQGTVANYGYTFGSGTRLTVV.

The rearrangement joins TRBV21-1 to TRBJ2-2; the listed D gene, TRBD2, was not tested against the DNA. TRBV21-1 is a pseudogene segment. The CDR3 covers 15 residues. This CDR3 is CASSSPGLGTGELFF. CDR3 bases: TGTGCCAGCAGCTCACCGGGACTCGGCACCGGGGAGCTGTTTTTT.

This clonotype was counted only a few times. The rearrangement joins TRBV9 to TRBJ2-6, with unresolved D. The CDR3 contains 15 residues. Germline CDR1 reads SGDLS; CDR2 reads YYNGEE. V gave up 3 bases and J gave up 4 bases, with 11 bases separating them. CDR3 DNA: TGTGCCAGCAGCGATACACTGGCCGGGGCCAACGTCCTGACTTTC. The encoded protein is CASSDTLAGANVLTF. The full variable domain, its missing parts supplied by reference TRBV9 and TRBJ2-6, is DSGVTQTPKHLITATGQRVTLRCSPRSGDLSVYWYQQSLDQGLQFLIQYYNGEERAKGNILERFSAQQFPDLHSELNLSSLELGDSALYFCASSDTLAGANVLTFGAGSRLTVL.

This clonotype was seen a few times. The chain couples TRBV2 to TRBJ2-3, with 9 bases aligning to TRBD1. Germline loops: CDR1 SNHLY, CDR2 FYNNEI. The length of the CDR3 is 15 residues. J lost 2 bases, V lost 6 bases, and 6 bases had no gene match. CDR3: CASRGTGTLTDTQYF. The CDR3 DNA is TGTGCCAGCAGGGGGACAGGGACCCTCACAGATACGCAGTATTTT.

The chain carries TRBV27 and TRBJ1-1, with a possible D match to TRBD1 (5 bases). Germline values: CDR1 MNHEY, CDR2 SMNVEV (reference sequence). V was pared by 9 bases and J by 4 bases, with 12 bases between. This CDR3 is 12 amino acids long. The CDR3 coding sequence is TGTGCCAGTGGATGGGGGATCACTGAAGCTTTCTTT. Residues: CASGWGITEAFF.

Remarks on this clonotype: A much larger clone differs by one base, so this may be a read error. V is TRBV29-1 and J is TRBJ2-5, with D hard to call. Germline lookup yields CDR1 SQVTM and CDR2 ANQGSEA. Trimming shortened V by 8 bases and J by 0 bases, and 10 bases separated the two germline ends. This CDR3 has 12 amino acids. CDR3 sequence: CSSSNHQETQYF. DNA for the CDR3: TGCAGCTCTTCCAACCACCAAGAGACCCAGTACTTC.

This clonotype has just a few counts. The V and J genes are TRBV29-1 and TRBJ2-1, with 7 bases fitting TRBD2. CDR1 is SQVTM and CDR2 is ANQGSEA in the germline V gene. The CDR3 runs 15 residues. Trimming at V came to 2 bases and at J to 6 bases, leaving 10 bases not matched to a gene. CDR3 sequence reads: CSVEPTGTIRNEQFF. CDR3 nucleotide sequence: TGCAGCGTTGAACCCACCGGGACTATTCGCAATGAGCAGTTCTTC.

In this sample, this clonotype turned up a few times. The genes are TRBV18 and TRBJ2-5, with D possibly called TRBD1 or TRBD2 (6 bases each). The DNA end favors TRBJ2-7, so the J call may be wrong. The CDR3 consists of 13 residues. Germline CDR1 reads KGHSH; CDR2 reads LQKENI. The DNA of the CDR3 is TGTGCCAGCTCACCCCGACAGGAGGGCGAGCAGTACTTC. Its translation is CASSPRQEGEQYF.

The V gene is TRBV12-3 or TRBV12-4, the J gene TRBJ2-1; 9 positions match TRBD2. J gave up 9 bases and V 5 bases, and 11 bases lay outside the gene matches. CDR3 length: 15 amino acids. The CDR3 DNA sequence: TGTGCCAGCAGTCCCGGACCCGGGCGGGAGGGTGAGCAGTTCTTC. Its protein is CASSPGPGREGEQFF.

The V gene is TRBV12-3 or TRBV12-4, the J gene TRBJ1-5; D possibly corresponds to TRBD1 (6 bases). The CDR3 sequence is 16 residues long. V was pared by 5 bases and J by 1 base, with 15 bases between. CDR3 amino acids: CASSQQGIPSNQPQHF. CDR3 DNA sequence: TGTGCCAGCAGTCAGCAGGGGATCCCCAGCAATCAGCCCCAGCATTTT.

This clonotype was recorded a few times. This sequence joins TRBV5-1 and TRBJ2-7, with D perhaps TRBD2 (6 bases). V dropped 2 bases and J dropped 3 bases, with 15 bases sitting between them. CDR1 and CDR2 from the germline V gene are SGHRS and YFSETQ. This CDR3 region has 15 residues. This CDR3 is CASSFSSGSFYEQYF. The CDR3 bases are TGCGCCAGCAGCTTTTCAAGCGGGTCCTTCTACGAGCAGTACTTC. Complete variable domain (other parts from reference TRBV5-1 and TRBJ2-7): KAGVTQTPRYLIKTRGQQVTLSCSPISGHRSVSWYQQTPGQGLQFLFEYFSETQRNKGNFPGRFSGRQFSNSRSEMNVSTLELGDSALYLCASSFSSGSFYEQYFGPGTRLTVT.

The rearrangement uses TRBV5-1 and TRBJ1-1; D is possibly TRBD1 (5 bases). The V and J ends lost 4 bases and 4 bases respectively, with 17 bases between them. The CDR3 spans 15 residues. Per the germline V gene, CDR1 is SGHRS and CDR2 is YFSETQ. The CDR3 sequence: CASSPHPDGTTEAFF. In DNA, the CDR3 is TGCGCCAGCAGCCCGCACCCGGATGGGACCACTGAAGCTTTCTTT.

In the case of this clonotype: One junction end disagrees with the germline gene, perhaps due to a read error. The rearrangement uses TRBV12-3 or TRBV12-4 and TRBJ2-3, with 11 bases fitting TRBD2. The CDR3 consists of 18 residues. CDR3 sequence reads: CASRKMVTSGGRTDAQYF. CDR3 in DNA: TGTGCCAGCAGGAAAATGGTTACTAGCGGGGGTAGAACAGATGCGCAGTATTTT.

As for this clonotype: At one end the junction does not follow the germline gene, possibly because of a read error. The chain carries TRBV12-3 or TRBV12-4 and TRBJ2-7; weak D call: TRBD2 (6 bases). The CDR3 is 15 amino acids. CDR3 protein: CAGSSGTGEPYEQYF. For the CDR3, the DNA is TGTGCCGGCAGTTCGGGGACGGGGGAACCCTACGAGCAGTACTTC.